This is a list of T cell receptor beta chains from one sample in a study of PD-1 blockade in classical Hodgkin lymphoma. Here immunoSEQ multiplex PCR was the method, and the copy in TCRdb shows in-frame clones only, minus some. The data show 10,000 to 15,000 clones, about 90% seen once. Sequenced here: CD4+ T cells from blood, sampled at baseline. These TCRs come from a human donor with classical Hodgkin lymphoma. CDR3s include the opening cysteine and the closing phenylalanine or tryptophan. The D gene is left open where the match is weak. Rows give clone size only sometimes, using once, few, many, or a class for an expanded clone.

V	J	size	D	DNA	CDR3
TRBV15	TRBJ2-7	.	.	TGTGCCACCAGCAGAGATGGTGGAGGGAGGGAGCAGTACTTC	CATSRDGGGREQYF
TRBV7-2	TRBJ2-1	.	TRBD2	TGTGCCAGCAGCTTGTGGATAGCGGGAGTAATTCTAAATGAGCAGTTCTTC	CASSLWIAGVILNEQFF
TRBV10-1	TRBJ1-5	.	TRBD1	TGCGCCAGCAGTTTCAGGACAGGGCTCTTTAGCAATCAGCCCCAGCATTTT	CASSFRTGLFSNQPQHF
TRBV6-5	TRBJ2-7	.	TRBD1	TGTGCCAGCAGCCGCCTCGGGACAGCCTACGAGCAGTACTTC	CASSRLGTAYEQYF
TRBV2	TRBJ1-4	.	.	TGTGCCAGCAAGGGGGATGCAACTAATGAAAAACTGTTTTTT	CASKGDATNEKLFF
TRBV18	TRBJ1-2	.	.	TGTGCCAGCTCACCTACAGGATCGTACTATGGCTACACCTTC	CASSPTGSYYGYTF
TRBV7-9	TRBJ2-7	once	TRBD1	TGTGCCAGCAGCCGCGACAGGGCACCGTCCTACGAGCAGTACTTC	CASSRDRAPSYEQYF
TRBV7-9	TRBJ2-1	.	TRBD1	TGTGCCAGCAGCTTAGGGCAGGGGGCTAATAATGAGCAGTTCTTC	CASSLGQGANNEQFF
TRBV10-1	TRBJ2-4	.	TRBD1	TGCGCCAGCAGTGCCCAGACAGGGGGAAAAAACATTCAGTACTTC	CASSAQTGGKNIQYF
TRBV2	TRBJ2-7	.	TRBD2	TGTGCCAGCAGCCCGGGACTAGCGGGAGGATCCTACGAGCAGTACTTC	CASSPGLAGGSYEQYF
TRBV5-5	TRBJ2-1	.	TRBD2	TGTGCCAGCAGCTTAGAGACCGGGAGGTACTACAATGAGCAGTTCTTC	CASSLETGRYYNEQFF
TRBV5-1	TRBJ2-3	.	.	TGCGCCAGCAGCTTGATGTCTAGCACAGATACGCAGTATTTT	CASSLMSSTDTQYF
TRBV27	TRBJ2-7	once	.	TGTGCCAGCAGTTTAGCCGGATACGAGCAGTACTTC	CASSLAGYEQYF
TRBV5-4	TRBJ1-6	.	.	TGTGCCAGCAGCCTCGGAGGGGGGAGGGGATCCTATAATTCACCCCTCCACTTT	CASSLGGGRGSYNSPLHF
TRBV5-6	TRBJ2-5	once	TRBD2	TGTGCCAGCAGCGCCCGTGTGGGGGGGACTATCGGGACCCAGTACTTC	CASSARVGGTIGTQYF
TRBV2	TRBJ2-2	.	.	TGTGCCAGCAGTGTAAGGTCGGGGGAGGCCGGGGAGCTGTTTTTT	CASSVRSGEAGELFF